This entry lists 22 T cell receptor beta chains sequenced from one sample in a study of T cell changes during pregnancy in multiple sclerosis. The data were produced by immunoSEQ multiplex PCR, yet TCRdb's version contains in-frame clones alone and is incomplete. The table shows fewer than 40,000 clones, with around 93% occurring only once. Material: CD4+ T cells from peripheral blood mononuclear cells, obtained after pregnancy. These receptors all come from a female donor with multiple sclerosis, enrolled in a pregnancy study.

The chain is built from TRBV6-6 and TRBJ1-5, with 8 bases fitting TRBD1. J gave up 7 bases and V 8 bases, and 10 bases lay outside the gene matches. Germline V CDR1 and CDR2: MNHNY, SVGAGI (reference sequence). This CDR3 has 14 residues. The CDR3 nucleotides read TGTGCCAGCGCTGGACAGGGTGGGGGACAGCCCCAGCATTTT. This encodes CASAGQGGGQPQHF.

This chain joins TRBV4-1 and TRBJ1-1; TRBD1 agrees at 7 bases. The germline V gene has CDR1 MGHRA and CDR2 YSYEKL. V lost 1 base and J lost 10; bases outside the gene matches: 12. The CDR3 length is 15 residues. CDR3 DNA: TGCGCCAGCAGCCAAGCTAGACAGGGAACCGTTGGAGCTTTCTTT. Translated: CASSQARQGTVGAFF.

The CDR3 DNA reads TGCGCCAGCAGCTTGGACAGGGGGGGTATCTACGAGCAGTACTTC. Its protein is CASSLDRGGIYEQYF. The chain combines TRBV5-1 with TRBJ2-7; TRBD1 is a possible D gene (8 bases). The V gene's germline CDR1 is SGHRS and CDR2 YFSETQ. V was pared by 0 bases and J by 3 bases, with 13 bases between. The CDR3 is made up of 15 amino acids.

A single count supports this clone. V gene TRBV19 combines with J gene TRBJ1-1; tentative D call: TRBD1 (6 bases). Between the trimmed V and J ends, which lost 5 bases and 0 bases, there was a span of 7 bases. The CDR3 is 13 amino acids. Per germline, CDR1 LNHDA and CDR2 SQIVND (reference sequence). The CDR3 reads CASSSGVNTEAFF. CDR3 DNA sequence: TGTGCCAGTAGTTCAGGGGTGAACACTGAAGCTTTCTTT. Full variable domain (rest looked up from reference TRBV19 and TRBJ1-1): DGGITQSPKYLFRKEGQNVTLSCEQNLNHDAMYWYRQDPGQGLRLIYYSQIVNDFQKGDIAEGYSVSREKKESFPLTVTSAQKNPTAFYLCASSSGVNTEAFFGQGTRLTVV.

The J gene is TRBJ2-7, the V gene TRBV6-1; D may be TRBD2 (5 bases). Germline lookup yields CDR1 MNHNS and CDR2 SASEGT. Trimming took 8 bases from V and 2 from J, leaving 7 bases between them. This CDR3 has 11 amino acids. Here the CDR3 DNA reads TGTGCCAGCCGGGGTCCCTACGAGCAGTACTTC. Translating it yields CASRGPYEQYF.

V gene TRBV9 combines with J gene TRBJ2-1; maybe TRBD1 (5 bases). Per the germline V gene, CDR1 is SGDLS and CDR2 is YYNGEE. CDR3 size: 13 residues. Trimming removed 2 bases from V and 7 bases from J, with 10 bases in between. CDR3 DNA: TGTGCCAGCAGCGTGCAGGGTGGGAATGAGCAGTTCTTC. Translating gives CASSVQGGNEQFF.

The V and J genes are TRBV4-1 and TRBJ2-2, with D possibly being TRBD1 (5 bases). CDR1 is MGHRA and CDR2 is YSYEKL in the germline V gene. The CDR3 totals 15 residues. V was cut by 1 base and J by 5 bases, with 11 bases left in between. CDR3 in amino acids: CASSQVGRETGELFF. CDR3 DNA: TGCGCCAGCAGCCAAGTAGGCAGGGAAACCGGGGAGCTGTTTTTT.

The V call is TRBV11-2, the J call TRBJ2-2; D is uncertain. The germline V gene encodes CDR1 SGHAT and CDR2 FQNNGV. Trimming stripped 2 bases from V and 2 bases from J, with 6 bases between. This CDR3 is built from 14 residues. The CDR3 loop reads CASSLHYNTGELFF. CDR3 in DNA: TGTGCCAGCAGCTTACACTACAACACCGGGGAGCTGTTTTTT.

V gene TRBV15 combines with J gene TRBJ1-2, with a weak D call TRBD1 (5 bases). V gave up 5 bases and J gave up 8 bases, with 15 bases separating them. The CDR3 length is 13 residues. CDR1 and CDR2 (germline): LNHNV, YYDKDF (reference sequence). The CDR3 reads CATSSAQVRGYTF. In DNA form, the CDR3 reads TGTGCCACCAGCTCAGCACAGGTTCGGGGCTACACCTTC. The full variable domain, rest sourced from reference TRBV15 and TRBJ1-2, is DAMVIQNPRYQVTQFGKPVTLSCSQTLNHNVMYWYQQKSSQAPKLLFHYYDKDFNNEADTPDNFQSRRPNTSFCFLDIRSPGLGDTAMYLCATSSAQVRGYTFGSGTRLTVV.

The table lists this clone with a count of one. The V and J genes are TRBV5-1 and TRBJ1-1, with 11 nucleotides matching TRBD1. V trimming: 4 bases; J trimming: 11 bases; junction bases outside the gene matches: 7. Germline CDR1 SGHRS, CDR2 YFSETQ. This CDR3 has 13 amino acids. The DNA for the CDR3 is TGCGCCAGCAGCACGGACAGGGGGCGGCCGGCTTTCTTT. Translation: CASSTDRGRPAFF.

This chain uses TRBV14 with TRBJ1-2; D is perhaps TRBD1 (5 bases). The V end lost 1 base, the J end lost 2 bases, and 14 bases lay between the germline ends. The CDR3 covers 16 residues. From germline, CDR1 is SGHDN and CDR2 FVKESK. The CDR3 loop is CASSQGPRESNYGYTF. The CDR3 DNA is TGTGCCAGCAGCCAAGGACCCAGGGAATCAAACTATGGCTACACCTTC. The entire variable domain, with the rest obtained from reference TRBV14 and TRBJ1-2, is as follows: EAGVTQFPSHSVIEKGQTVTLRCDPISGHDNLYWYRRVMGKEIKFLLHFVKESKQDESGMPNNRFLAERTGGTYSTLKVQPAELEDSGVYFCASSQGPRESNYGYTFGSGTRLTVV.

This sequence joins TRBV10-2 and TRBJ1-6; TRBD1 matches 12 bases. Germline CDR1 is WSHSY and CDR2 is SAAADI. V shed 6 bases and J 8 bases; nucleotides not matched to a gene: 14. This CDR3 contains 18 residues. CDR3 DNA: TGCGCCAGCAGCGCTACCGGGGGACAGGGGGCGCGGGATTCACCCCTCCACTTT. Protein sequence: CASSATGGQGARDSPLHF.

This chain uses TRBV5-4 with TRBJ2-1; TRBD1 matches at 7 bases. Looked up from germline, CDR1 is SGHNT and CDR2 is YYREEE (reference sequence). Trimming cost V 0 bases and J 11 bases; bases outside gene matches: 2. The CDR3 spans 12 residues. The CDR3 DNA sequence: TGTGCCAGCAGCTTGGCAGGGGGTAAGCAGTTCTTC. Amino acid sequence: CASSLAGGKQFF. The complete variable domain, with remaining parts taken from reference TRBV5-4 and TRBJ2-1, reads ETGVTQSPTHLIKTRGQQVTLRCSSQSGHNTVSWYQQALGQGPQFIFQYYREEENGRGNFPPRFSGLQFPNYSSELNVNALELDDSALYLCASSLAGGKQFFGPGTRLTVL.

V is TRBV9 and J is TRBJ1-1, with a weak D call TRBD1 (6 bases). With 4 bases removed from V and 3 bases from J, the gap between germline ends came to 16 bases. Germline assignment: CDR1 SGDLS and CDR2 YYNGEE. The CDR3 contains 15 residues. CDR3 in DNA: TGTGCCAGCAGCCTCACCGGGACAATCGACACTGAAGCTTTCTTT. Its protein is CASSLTGTIDTEAFF.

The rearrangement joins TRBV2 to TRBJ2-3; D not certain. V dropped 2 bases and J dropped 0 bases, with 9 bases sitting between them. The CDR3 consists of 15 residues. Germline V gene sequence: CDR1 SNHLY, CDR2 FYNNEI. The CDR3 is CASSERSGSTDTQYF. The CDR3 nucleotides are TGTGCCAGCAGTGAAAGGTCAGGAAGCACAGATACGCAGTATTTT.

The chain couples TRBV6-5 to TRBJ2-7; D might be TRBD1 (5 bases). V was shortened by 9 bases and J by 0 bases, with 18 bases between the two germline ends. The CDR3 contains 15 residues. Germline CDR1 is MNHEY and CDR2 is SVGAGI. The CDR3, as DNA: TGTGCCAGTAACCACAGGACGGATAGCTCCTACGAGCAGTACTTC. Amino acids: CASNHRTDSSYEQYF.

This sequence joins TRBV7-9 and TRBJ2-3, with unresolved D. Germline assignment: CDR1 SEHNR and CDR2 FQNEAQ (reference sequence). Trimming pared 1 base from V and 5 bases from J, leaving 7 bases between. The CDR3 contains 13 residues. In DNA form, the CDR3 reads TGTGCCAGCAGCTTAGAGGCAGGAGATACGCAGTATTTT. This sequence encodes CASSLEAGDTQYF.

This rearrangement joins TRBV6-6 to TRBJ1-5; TRBD1 matches 7 bases. Germline CDR1 and CDR2: MNHNY and SVGAGI (reference sequence). This CDR3 has 12 amino acids. V was pared by 8 bases and J by 7 bases, with 5 bases of the junction left unmatched. CDR3 amino acids: CASQGGEQPQHF. As DNA, the CDR3 is TGTGCCAGCCAGGGGGGCGAACAGCCCCAGCATTTT.

J is TRBJ1-3 and V is TRBV9; D is ambiguous. Germline V CDR1 and CDR2: SGDLS, YYNGEE. The CDR3 has 15 residues. Trimming left V 3 bases short and J 0 bases short, with 10 bases between. CDR3 sequence reads: CASSAHPSSGNTIYF. The CDR3 DNA reads as TGTGCCAGCAGCGCCCATCCGAGCTCTGGAAACACCATATATTTT.

This chain joins TRBV11-2 and TRBJ1-2; D unclear. Per germline, CDR1 SGHAT and CDR2 FQNNGV. The CDR3 loop spans 16 amino acids. Trimming took 5 bases from V and 4 from J, leaving 20 bases between them. In DNA form, the CDR3 reads TGTGCCAGCAGCCCAATCGGGGTCGGGTCTCTCTATGGCTACACCTTC. It codes for CASSPIGVGSLYGYTF.

The genes are TRBV7-9 and TRBJ1-1, with 8 bases matching TRBD1. CDR3 length: 14 residues. Trimming removed 5 bases from V and 5 bases from J; junction bases left unmatched: 7. CDR1 SEHNR and CDR2 FQNEAQ come from the germline V gene (reference sequence). CDR3 in DNA: TGTGCCAGCAGCCCACGACAGGGGTATACTGAAGCTTTCTTT. Its protein product is CASSPRQGYTEAFF.

This chain links TRBV19 with TRBJ1-2; no clear D gene. Trimming pared 3 bases from V and 0 bases from J, leaving 5 bases between. Per the germline V gene, CDR1 is LNHDA and CDR2 is SQIVND (reference sequence). This CDR3 has 13 residues. Here the CDR3 DNA reads TGTGCCAGTAGTATCGGTTCTAACTATGGCTACACCTTC. It yields the protein CASSIGSNYGYTF.